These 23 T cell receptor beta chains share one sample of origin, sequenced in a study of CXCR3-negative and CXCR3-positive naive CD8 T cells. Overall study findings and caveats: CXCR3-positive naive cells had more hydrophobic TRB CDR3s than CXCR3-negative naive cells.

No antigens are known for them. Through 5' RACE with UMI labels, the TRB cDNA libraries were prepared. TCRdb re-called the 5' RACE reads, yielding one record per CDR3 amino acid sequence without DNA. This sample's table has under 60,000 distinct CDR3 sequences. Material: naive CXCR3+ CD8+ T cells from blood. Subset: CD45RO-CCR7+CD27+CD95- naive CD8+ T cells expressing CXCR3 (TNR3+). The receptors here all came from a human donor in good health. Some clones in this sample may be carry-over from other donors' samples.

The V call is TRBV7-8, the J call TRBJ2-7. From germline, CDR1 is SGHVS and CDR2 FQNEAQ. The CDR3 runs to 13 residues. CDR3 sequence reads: CASSLAELNEQYF.

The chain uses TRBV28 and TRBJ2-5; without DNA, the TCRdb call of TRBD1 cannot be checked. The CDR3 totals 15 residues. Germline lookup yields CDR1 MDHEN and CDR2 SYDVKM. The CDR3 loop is CASSPLVRESETQYF.

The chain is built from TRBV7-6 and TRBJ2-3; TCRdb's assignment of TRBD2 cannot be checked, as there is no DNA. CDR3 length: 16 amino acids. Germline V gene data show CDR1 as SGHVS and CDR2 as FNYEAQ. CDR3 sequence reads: CASSHTSDNPTDTQYF.

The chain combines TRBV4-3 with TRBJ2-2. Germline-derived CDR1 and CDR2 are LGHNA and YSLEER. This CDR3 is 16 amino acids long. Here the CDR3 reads CASSQDRSLDTGELFF.

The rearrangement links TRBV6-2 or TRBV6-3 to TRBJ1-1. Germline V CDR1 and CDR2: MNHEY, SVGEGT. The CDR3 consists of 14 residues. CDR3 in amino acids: CASRPSDGYTEAFF.

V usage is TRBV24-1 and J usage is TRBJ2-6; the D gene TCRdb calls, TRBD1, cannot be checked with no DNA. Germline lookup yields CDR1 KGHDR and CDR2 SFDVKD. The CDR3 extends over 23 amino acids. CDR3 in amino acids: CATSQPLPALNGPGSSGANVLTF.

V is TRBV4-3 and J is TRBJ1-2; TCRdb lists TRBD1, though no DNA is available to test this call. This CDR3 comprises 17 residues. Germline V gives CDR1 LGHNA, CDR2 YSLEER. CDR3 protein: CASSQDLVQGARYGYTF.

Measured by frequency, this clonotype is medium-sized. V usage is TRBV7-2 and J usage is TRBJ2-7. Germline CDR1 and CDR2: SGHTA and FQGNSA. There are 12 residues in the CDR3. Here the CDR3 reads CASSLGTYEQYF.

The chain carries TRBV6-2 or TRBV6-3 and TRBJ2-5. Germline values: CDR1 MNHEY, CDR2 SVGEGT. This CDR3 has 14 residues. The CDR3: CASSFLGRQETQYF.

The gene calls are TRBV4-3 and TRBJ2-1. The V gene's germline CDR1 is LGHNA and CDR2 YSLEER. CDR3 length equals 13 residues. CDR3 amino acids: CASSPGVSNGQFF.

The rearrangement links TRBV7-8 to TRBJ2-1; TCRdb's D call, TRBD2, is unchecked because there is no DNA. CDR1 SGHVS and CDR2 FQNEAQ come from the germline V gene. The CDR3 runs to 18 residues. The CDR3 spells CASSTGLAGGSSYNEQFF.

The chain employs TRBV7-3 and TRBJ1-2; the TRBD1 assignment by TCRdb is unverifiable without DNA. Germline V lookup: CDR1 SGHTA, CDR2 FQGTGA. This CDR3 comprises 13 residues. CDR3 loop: CASSGDRGYGYTF. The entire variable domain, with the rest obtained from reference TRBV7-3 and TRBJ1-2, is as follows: GAGVSQTPSNKVTEKGKYVELRCDPISGHTALYWYRQSLGQGPEFLIYFQGTGAADDSGLPNDRFFAVRPEGSVSTLKIQRTERGDSAVYLCASSGDRGYGYTFGSGTRLTVV.

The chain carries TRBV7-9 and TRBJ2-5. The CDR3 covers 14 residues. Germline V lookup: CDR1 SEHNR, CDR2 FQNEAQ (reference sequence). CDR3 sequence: CASSFAMGRETQYF.

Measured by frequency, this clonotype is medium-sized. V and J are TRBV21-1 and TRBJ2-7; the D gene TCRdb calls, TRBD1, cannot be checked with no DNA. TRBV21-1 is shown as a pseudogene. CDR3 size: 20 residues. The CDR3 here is CASSLSGGQGAGITDYEQYF.

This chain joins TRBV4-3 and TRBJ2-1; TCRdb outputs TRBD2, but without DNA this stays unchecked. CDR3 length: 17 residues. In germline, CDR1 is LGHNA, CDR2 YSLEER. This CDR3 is CASSQDPGTSGANEQFF.

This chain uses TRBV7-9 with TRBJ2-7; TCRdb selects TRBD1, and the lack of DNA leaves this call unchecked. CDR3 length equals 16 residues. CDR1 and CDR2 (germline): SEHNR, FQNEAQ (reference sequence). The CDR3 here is CASSLIGGQGAYEQYF.

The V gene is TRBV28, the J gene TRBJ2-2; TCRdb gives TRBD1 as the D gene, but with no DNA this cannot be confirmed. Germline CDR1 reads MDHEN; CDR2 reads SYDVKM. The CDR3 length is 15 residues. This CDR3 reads CASSKRTGYTGELFF.

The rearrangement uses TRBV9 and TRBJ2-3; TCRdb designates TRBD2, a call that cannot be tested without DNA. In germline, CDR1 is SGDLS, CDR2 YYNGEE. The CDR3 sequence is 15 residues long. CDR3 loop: CASSVDGGRAKPQYF.

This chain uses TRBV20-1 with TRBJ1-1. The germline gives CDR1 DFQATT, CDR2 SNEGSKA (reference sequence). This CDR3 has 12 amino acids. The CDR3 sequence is CSASTTNTEAFF.

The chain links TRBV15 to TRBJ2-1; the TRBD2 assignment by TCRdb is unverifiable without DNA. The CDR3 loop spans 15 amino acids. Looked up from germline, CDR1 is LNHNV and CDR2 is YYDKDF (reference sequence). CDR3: CATSSRTSGYNEQFF.

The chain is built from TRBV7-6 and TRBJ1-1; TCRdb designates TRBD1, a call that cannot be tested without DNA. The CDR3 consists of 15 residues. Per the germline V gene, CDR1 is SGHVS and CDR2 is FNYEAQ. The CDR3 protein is CASSFGQGDKTEAFF.

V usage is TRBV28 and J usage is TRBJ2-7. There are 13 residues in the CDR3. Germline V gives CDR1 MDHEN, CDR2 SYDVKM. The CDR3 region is CASSLRVSYEQYF.

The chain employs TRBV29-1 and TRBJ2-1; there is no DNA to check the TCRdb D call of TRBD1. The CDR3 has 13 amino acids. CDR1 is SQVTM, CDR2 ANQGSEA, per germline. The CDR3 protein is CSATTPSYNEQFF.